The 16 T cell receptor beta chains presented below share a single source sample, sequenced in a study of neurological immune-mediated disorders. Described time point: longitudinal time-point 2. MiXCR, run by TCRdb on the 5' RACE reads, gives a single entry per CDR3 protein. The top ten hold around an eighth of the sample, which has roughly 60,000 distinct CDR3 sequences, roughly 9.8% seen once. Sequenced input: PBMCs. These TCRs come from a man aged 30-40 years in good health.

This clonotype was found many times. The V and J genes are TRBV4-1 and TRBJ2-1, with D hard to call. Trimming took off 1 base at V and 7 bases at J, with 17 bases between the two ends. The CDR3 extends over 16 amino acids. CDR1 and CDR2 (germline): MGHRA, YSYEKL. DNA for the CDR3: TGCGCCAGCAGCCAAGGACGAGCTTCCAAGAGGAATGAGCAGTTCTTC. Translated: CASSQGRASKRNEQFF.

This clonotype was seen at least ten times. The rearrangement links TRBV20-1 to TRBJ2-5; D may be TRBD1 or TRBD2 (5 bases each). This CDR3 contains 15 residues. Germline CDR1 reads DFQATT; CDR2 reads SNEGSKA (reference sequence). V was pared by 0 bases and J by 9 bases, with 20 bases between. CDR3 sequence reads: CSARDPRTAQGAQYF. The CDR3 DNA sequence: TGCAGTGCTAGAGACCCTAGGACTGCGCAAGGGGCCCAGTACTTC.

This clonotype occurred many times. The chain recombines TRBV5-1 with TRBJ2-2; the match to TRBD2 covers 12 bases. The V and J ends lost 3 bases and 3 bases, in that order; junction bases with no gene match: 6. CDR1 SGHRS and CDR2 YFSETQ come from the germline V gene. This CDR3 region has 17 residues. The CDR3 loop is CASSWTSGNVDTGELFF. The DNA of the CDR3 is TGCGCCAGCAGCTGGACTAGCGGGAACGTCGACACCGGGGAGCTGTTTTTT.

This clonotype was seen repeatedly, ten times or more. This chain uses TRBV24-1 with TRBJ2-1; tentative D call: TRBD2 (5 bases). V was pared by 2 bases and J by 2 bases, with 6 bases between. Germline assignment: CDR1 KGHDR and CDR2 SFDVKD. This CDR3 spans 14 amino acids. The CDR3 sequence is CATSDWRAYNEQFF. CDR3 sequence (DNA): TGTGCCACCAGTGATTGGCGGGCCTACAATGAGCAGTTCTTC.

This clonotype came up many times. The J gene is TRBJ2-7, the V gene TRBV5-1; D may be TRBD1 or TRBD2 (5 bases each). This CDR3 region has 16 residues. Germline CDR1 reads SGHRS; CDR2 reads YFSETQ. Trimming took 4 bases from V and 3 from J, leaving 20 bases between them. Here the CDR3 DNA reads TGCGCCAGCAGCCCATACGCCGGGGACCCCTACTACGAGCAGTACTTC. Protein product: CASSPYAGDPYYEQYF.

There are many counts of this clonotype. The V call is TRBV20-1, the J call TRBJ2-7, with 9 bases lining up with TRBD2. This CDR3 spans 16 amino acids. Germline V gene sequence: CDR1 DFQATT, CDR2 SNEGSKA (reference sequence). V was clipped by 7 bases and J by 0 bases; unmatched bases: 13. CDR3 sequence reads: CSVRTSVIPGSYEQYF. Here the CDR3 DNA reads TGCAGTGTCCGGACTAGCGTAATACCCGGCTCCTACGAGCAGTACTTC.

This clonotype was counted at least ten times. The rearrangement joins TRBV7-9 to TRBJ2-1; either TRBD1 or TRBD2 may fit D (5 bases each). The length of the CDR3 is 13 residues. Germline V gene data show CDR1 as SEHNR and CDR2 as FQNEAQ (reference sequence). V was cut by 7 bases and J by 7 bases, with 14 bases left in between. CDR3 nucleotides: TGTGCCAGCAAGGGTAGGGGAGTAAATGAGCAGTTCTTC. The encoded protein is CASKGRGVNEQFF.

The sample holds many counts of this clonotype. The chain links TRBV3-1 to TRBJ1-3; TRBD1 is a possible D gene (6 bases). Germline lookup yields CDR1 LGHDT and CDR2 YNNKEL (reference sequence). The CDR3 has 16 amino acids. Trimming took 5 bases from V and 0 from J, leaving 14 bases between them. The CDR3 region has the DNA TGTGCCAGCAGCAAAAGGGGGAGTTCCTCTGGAAACACCATATATTTT. Translated, it gives CASSKRGSSSGNTIYF.

This clonotype occurred many times. J is TRBJ2-2 and V is TRBV19, with 7 nucleotides matching TRBD1. The CDR3 loop spans 15 amino acids. The germline gives CDR1 LNHDA, CDR2 SQIVND (reference sequence). Germline trimming cut 6 bases from V and 1 base from J; bases unmatched to any gene: 5. CDR3 in amino acids: CASSWDSRNTGELFF. CDR3 DNA: TGTGCCAGTAGCTGGGACAGCCGGAACACCGGGGAGCTGTTTTTT.

This clonotype was observed many times. The gene calls are TRBV20-1 and TRBJ2-1; 14 nucleotides align to TRBD2. The J segment lost 11 bases and the V segment lost 1 base, leaving 13 bases of the junction unmatched. Germline-derived CDR1 and CDR2 are DFQATT and SNEGSKA (reference sequence). The CDR3 is made up of 17 amino acids. Here the CDR3 reads CSARVPEGTSGGAQQFF. Written as DNA, the CDR3 is TGCAGTGCTAGAGTTCCGGAGGGGACTAGCGGGGGCGCGCAGCAGTTCTTC.

This clonotype was observed a few times. This chain links TRBV11-2 with TRBJ2-1; the match to TRBD2 covers 7 bases. V was clipped by 4 bases and J by 6 bases; unmatched bases: 6. Looked up from germline, CDR1 is SGHAT and CDR2 is FQNNGV. CDR3 length: 14 amino acids. CDR3 in amino acids: CASSSRSGGNEQFF. In DNA form, the CDR3 reads TGTGCCAGCAGCTCCCGCTCGGGAGGCAATGAGCAGTTCTTC.

This clonotype was recorded at least ten times. The rearrangement joins TRBV12-3 or TRBV12-4 to TRBJ2-1; D may correspond to TRBD1 or TRBD2 (6 bases each). This CDR3 has 17 amino acids. V dropped 2 bases and J dropped 7 bases, with 21 bases sitting between them. CDR3 protein: CASSLNGGPFLANEQFF. CDR3 DNA: TGTGCCAGCAGTTTAAATGGGGGGCCTTTTCTAGCGAATGAGCAGTTCTTC.

About this clonotype itself: One base away lies a much larger clone, so this may be a sequencing read error. J is TRBJ1-2 and V is TRBV30; no clear D. CDR3 length: 12 residues. In germline, CDR1 is GTSNPN, CDR2 SVGIG (reference sequence). The ends were cut back, 4 bases at V and 3 bases at J, with 9 bases in the middle. CDR3 loop: CAWTRRYYGYTF. Written as DNA, the CDR3 is TGTGCCTGGACCAGGCGCTACTATGGCTACACCTTC.

This clonotype was observed many times. This chain links TRBV7-8 with TRBJ1-3, with D possibly being TRBD1 (5 bases). CDR3 length: 15 amino acids. CDR1 is SGHVS and CDR2 is FQNEAQ in the germline V gene. Trimming stripped 1 base from V and 2 bases from J, with 9 bases between. DNA of the CDR3: TGTGCCAGCAGCTTAGTCGACAGAACTGGAAACACCATATATTTT. The encoded protein is CASSLVDRTGNTIYF.

This clonotype was seen repeatedly, ten times or more. J is TRBJ1-1 and V is TRBV29-1; 7 nucleotides line up with TRBD1. CDR1 SQVTM and CDR2 ANQGSEA come from the germline V gene. This CDR3 has 11 residues. The CDR3 sequence: CTGGDSFEAFF. CDR3 nucleotide sequence: TGCACCGGAGGGGACAGTTTTGAAGCTTTCTTT.

This clonotype came up many times. CDR3 DNA: TGTGCCAGCAGTCCACAACCGGGAGGAACAGATACGCAGTATTTT. This encodes CASSPQPGGTDTQYF. The rearrangement links TRBV7-7 to TRBJ2-3; 7 bases fit TRBD2. The length of the CDR3 is 15 residues. Losses at the gene ends were 6 bases for V and 3 bases for J; bases not matched to a gene: 9. In germline, CDR1 is SSHAT, CDR2 FNYEAQ (reference sequence).